This TCR beta chain was captured in a study of cytotoxic CD8 clonotypes in ibrutinib-treated CLL. Study-level points and caveats: Rising at ibrutinib response, clonality subsequently fell back toward baseline at progression.

This CDR3 contains 12 residues. The ends were cut back, 5 bases at V and 4 bases at J, with 8 bases in the middle. CDR1 is MDHEN and CDR2 is SYDVKM in the germline V gene. With respect to this clone: Its target is unknown.

Produced via immunoSEQ multiplex PCR; TCRdb's table is partial and in-frame only. The data contain approximately 32,000 clones, 69% of them seen just once; the ten biggest clones take up about a quarter. The TCR sequence derives from a human donor with chronic lymphocytic leukemia. Sequences were derived from PBMCs, sampled before ibrutinib treatment. The J gene is TRBJ1-2, the V gene TRBV28; D is undetermined. This CDR3 reads CASSLVSYGYTF. The CDR3 nucleotides read TGTGCCAGCAGTCTCGTCAGCTATGGCTACACCTTC.